This is a list of T cell receptor beta chains from one sample in a study of shared clonotypes between healthy human individuals. TCRdb's copy holds only in-frame clones and misses some; the assay was immunoSEQ multiplex PCR. The sample includes nearly 1,000,000 clones, 70% to 85% of them seen just once. The sequencing sample was made of memory CD4+ T cells sorted from blood. The source is a man aged 18 to 29 in good health. Each CDR3 is given with its conserved first and last residue. Fields, in order: clone size, J gene, V gene, D gene, CDR3 DNA, CDR3 protein. D genes are given only for firm matches. Rows give clone size only sometimes, using once, few, many, or a class for an expanded clone.

abundance: .; j_gene: TRBJ2-7; v_gene: TRBV5-1; d_gene: TRBD2; CDR3nt: TGCGCCAGCAGCCCCGGACTAGCGGGGGGTCCCTCCTACGAGCAGTACTTC; CDR3aa: CASSPGLAGGPSYEQYF
abundance: .; j_gene: TRBJ1-2; v_gene: TRBV10-3; d_gene: TRBD1; CDR3nt: TGTGCCATCAGCCGGACAGGAGCTAACTATGGCTACACCTTC; CDR3aa: CAISRTGANYGYTF
abundance: .; j_gene: TRBJ2-3; v_gene: TRBV7-2; d_gene: .; CDR3nt: TGTGCCAGCAGCGCCAGGGGGGCGAGCACAGATACGCAGTATTTT; CDR3aa: CASSARGASTDTQYF
abundance: .; j_gene: TRBJ2-2; v_gene: TRBV5-4; d_gene: TRBD2; CDR3nt: TGTGCCAGCAGCGCCGGGACTAGCGGGAGAAACACCGGGGAGCTGTTTTTT; CDR3aa: CASSAGTSGRNTGELFF
abundance: few; j_gene: TRBJ2-5; v_gene: TRBV7-9; d_gene: .; CDR3nt: TGTGCCAGCAGCAAAAACCTGGACAGCCAAGAGACCCAGTACTTC; CDR3aa: CASSKNLDSQETQYF
abundance: few; j_gene: TRBJ2-4; v_gene: TRBV27; d_gene: .; CDR3nt: TGTGCCAGCAGTCCGCCTGCTGTAGCCAAAAACATTCAGTACTTC; CDR3aa: CASSPPAVAKNIQYF
abundance: .; j_gene: TRBJ2-6; v_gene: TRBV18; d_gene: .; CDR3nt: TGTGCCAGCTCACTTAGCTCTGGGGCCAACGTCCTGACTTTC; CDR3aa: CASSLSSGANVLTF
abundance: few; j_gene: TRBJ1-6; v_gene: TRBV2; d_gene: .; CDR3nt: TGTGCCAGCAGTGACGTGGCAGTTCGTAATTCACCCCTCCACTTT; CDR3aa: CASSDVAVRNSPLHF
abundance: .; j_gene: TRBJ2-3; v_gene: TRBV10-3; d_gene: TRBD2; CDR3nt: TGTGCCATCAGTGCTACTAGCGTTGGGGGCACAGATACGCAGTATTTT; CDR3aa: CAISATSVGGTDTQYF
abundance: .; j_gene: TRBJ2-3; v_gene: TRBV2; d_gene: TRBD1; CDR3nt: TGTGCCAGCAGTGGACAGGGGTTTGGGTCAGATACGCAGTATTTT; CDR3aa: CASSGQGFGSDTQYF
abundance: .; j_gene: TRBJ1-2; v_gene: TRBV11-2; d_gene: .; CDR3nt: TGTGCCAGCAGCTTAGATATGCAGCCCAACTATGGCTACACCTTC; CDR3aa: CASSLDMQPNYGYTF
abundance: .; j_gene: TRBJ2-2; v_gene: TRBV9; d_gene: TRBD1; CDR3nt: TGTGCCAGCAGTAGGACAGGGAACACCGGGGAGCTGTTTTTT; CDR3aa: CASSRTGNTGELFF
abundance: few; j_gene: TRBJ2-6; v_gene: TRBV28; d_gene: .; CDR3nt: TGTGCCAGCAGGGAAGAGGGCGCTGGGGCCAACGTCCTGACTTTC; CDR3aa: CASREEGAGANVLTF